Below are 28 T cell receptor beta chains sequenced from a single sample in a study of blood T cell repertoires in COVID-19. Clones were read by immunoSEQ multiplex PCR, and TCRdb kept only the in-frame ones, dropping some. The repertoire consists of hundreds of thousands of clones, with approximately 86% occurring once and the leading ten covering 2.5% to 3.5%. The sequencing input was PBMCs or T cells enriched from blood (not recorded which). The source is a woman in her thirties or forties with acute COVID-19.

This clone turned up a few times. The chain couples TRBV27 to TRBJ1-4; 7 bases align to TRBD1. V trimming: 6 bases; J trimming: 6 bases; junction bases outside the gene matches: 7. The CDR3 consists of 14 residues. Germline lookup yields CDR1 MNHEY and CDR2 SMNVEV (reference sequence). CDR3 nucleotides: TGTGCCAGCAGCCCGACAGGGTTAGATGAAAAACTGTTTTTT. Its translation is CASSPTGLDEKLFF. The variable domain in full, completed from reference TRBV27 and TRBJ1-4, reads EAQVTQNPRYLITVTGKKLTVTCSQNMNHEYMSWYRQDPGLGLRQIYYSMNVEVTDKGDVPEGYKVSRKEKRNFPLILESPSPNQTSLYFCASSPTGLDEKLFFGSGTQLSVL.

The sample holds one count of this clone. This rearrangement joins TRBV6-5 to TRBJ2-5, with TRBD2 matching 7 bases. Germline V gives CDR1 MNHEY, CDR2 SVGAGI. The length of the CDR3 is 14 residues. V was pared by 6 bases and J by 1 base, with 5 bases of the junction left unmatched. CDR3 bases: TGTGCCAGCAGGCGAGGCGGGGGCCAAGAGACCCAGTACTTC. Amino acids: CASRRGGGQETQYF.

This clone was recorded once. V is TRBV6-1 and J is TRBJ1-2; TRBD1 is a possible D gene (6 bases). Germline lookup yields CDR1 MNHNS and CDR2 SASEGT. Trimming took 2 bases from V and 8 from J, leaving 15 bases between them. There are 14 residues in the CDR3. This CDR3 reads CASSELGAVRGYTF. The CDR3 coding sequence is TGTGCCAGCAGTGAATTGGGGGCGGTAAGGGGCTACACCTTC.

This rearrangement joins TRBV5-4 to TRBJ2-2; 8 bases are a match to TRBD2. Germline loops: CDR1 SGHNT, CDR2 YYREEE (reference sequence). This CDR3 spans 14 amino acids. The V segment lost 1 base and the J segment 5 bases; nucleotides outside the gene matches: 1. The CDR3 bases are TGTGCCAGCAGCTTGTTAGCGGGGACCGGGGAGCTGTTTTTT. This translates into CASSLLAGTGELFF.

This chain connects TRBV5-1 to TRBJ2-7; 8 nucleotides match TRBD1. With V trimmed by 4 bases and J by 2 bases, 5 bases remained unmatched. The CDR3 consists of 14 residues. Germline loops: CDR1 SGHRS, CDR2 YFSETQ. This CDR3 reads CASSNGQGTYEQYF. The CDR3 DNA follows: TGCGCCAGCAGCAACGGACAGGGAACCTACGAGCAGTACTTC.

The V gene is TRBV30, the J gene TRBJ1-4; TRBD1 might be the D (6 bases). V dropped 2 bases and J dropped 3 bases, with 7 bases sitting between them. From germline, CDR1 is GTSNPN and CDR2 SVGIG (reference sequence). The CDR3 totals 13 residues. The chain's CDR3 is CAWSRTANEKLFF. The CDR3 nucleotides read TGTGCCTGGAGTAGGACAGCTAATGAAAAACTGTTTTTT.

The DNA of the CDR3 is TGTGCAAGTCGCTTAACCTCGACTAGCGGGAGGGCCAGGTCCTACGAGCAGTACTTC. It is translated as CASRLTSTSGRARSYEQYF. The chain couples TRBV12-2 to TRBJ2-7; TRBD2, the table's D call, lacks a check against the DNA. TRBV12-2 is tagged as a pseudogene. This CDR3 region has 19 residues.

In the case of this clone: At one of its ends the junction is not consistent with the germline gene, which may arise from a read error. The chain carries TRBV12-3 or TRBV12-4 and TRBJ2-3; D possibly corresponds to TRBD1 (5 bases). The CDR3 extends over 13 amino acids. The CDR3 bases are TGTGCCAGCACTTTAAGGACAACAGATACGCAGTATTTT. This codes for CASTLRTTDTQYF.

The rearrangement joins TRBV29-1 to TRBJ2-1; D might be TRBD1 (5 bases). Trimming took off 5 bases at V and 7 bases at J, with 15 bases between the two ends. The germline V gene encodes CDR1 SQVTM and CDR2 ANQGSEA. The CDR3 is made up of 13 amino acids. The CDR3 loop reads CSVMTDLKNEQFF. CDR3 in DNA: TGCAGCGTTATGACAGACCTGAAAAATGAGCAGTTCTTC.

This rearrangement joins TRBV27 to TRBJ1-1; the D gene is possibly TRBD1 (5 bases). Trimming cost V 6 bases and J 4 bases, with 18 bases left between them. This CDR3 is built from 15 residues. Per the germline V gene, CDR1 is MNHEY and CDR2 is SMNVEV (reference sequence). CDR3 residues: CASSPNSGRGTEAFF. The CDR3 DNA reads as TGTGCCAGCAGCCCGAATTCAGGGAGGGGCACTGAAGCTTTCTTT.

V usage is TRBV27 and J usage is TRBJ2-7; 8 bases line up with TRBD2. This CDR3 has 17 residues. Trimming cost V 7 bases and J 2 bases; bases outside gene matches: 16. CDR1 and CDR2 from the germline V gene are MNHEY and SMNVEV (reference sequence). The CDR3 here is CASTPRRSGRSTYEQYF. In DNA form, the CDR3 reads TGTGCCAGCACCCCCCGGCGGAGCGGGAGATCAACCTACGAGCAGTACTTC.

The chain uses TRBV3-1 (or the pseudogene TRBV3-2) and TRBJ1-4, with 8 bases that match TRBD1. The CDR3 contains 14 residues. V lost 6 bases and J lost 5; bases outside the gene matches: 5. Germline assignment: CDR1 LGHDT and CDR2 YNNKEL (reference sequence). CDR3 sequence reads: CASRPDRENEKLFF. CDR3 DNA sequence: TGTGCCAGCAGACCGGACAGGGAGAATGAAAAACTGTTTTTT.

V usage is TRBV2 and J usage is TRBJ1-1; 9 bases fit TRBD1. Looked up from germline, CDR1 is SNHLY and CDR2 is FYNNEI. CDR3 length: 16 residues. J gave up 7 bases and V 4 bases, and 13 bases lay outside the gene matches. In DNA, the CDR3 is TGTGCCAGCAGTGTAAAAACAGGGGGCTTAACAAGTGAAGCTTTCTTT. It encodes CASSVKTGGLTSEAFF.

The gene calls are TRBV20-1 and TRBJ1-2; D call uncertain. The germline gives CDR1 DFQATT, CDR2 SNEGSKA (reference sequence). The CDR3 runs to 11 residues. With 7 bases removed from V and 3 bases from J, the gap between germline ends came to 9 bases. This CDR3 reads CSDPTDYGYTF. The CDR3 bases are TGCAGTGACCCGACTGACTATGGCTACACCTTC.

V usage is TRBV5-1 and J usage is TRBJ1-1; possible D gene TRBD1, 5 bases. This CDR3 region has 13 residues. Germline assignment: CDR1 SGHRS and CDR2 YFSETQ. Deletions cut 6 bases from V and 0 bases from J, with 9 bases between. The CDR3 region is CASMGLLNTEAFF. The CDR3 DNA follows: TGCGCCAGCATGGGACTCCTGAACACTGAAGCTTTCTTT. Based on the CDR3 plus reference TRBV5-1 and TRBJ1-1, the full variable domain is KAGVTQTPRYLIKTRGQQVTLSCSPISGHRSVSWYQQTPGQGLQFLFEYFSETQRNKGNFPGRFSGRQFSNSRSEMNVSTLELGDSALYLCASMGLLNTEAFFGQGTRLTVV.

J is TRBJ2-3 and V is TRBV5-1; 9 bases are shared with TRBD1. V lost 4 bases, J lost 2 bases, and 5 bases stayed unmatched. This CDR3 is built from 15 residues. Looked up from germline, CDR1 is SGHRS and CDR2 is YFSETQ. CDR3 protein: CASSPGTGYTDTQYF. The CDR3 nucleotides read TGCGCCAGCAGCCCCGGGACAGGGTACACAGATACGCAGTATTTT.

The rearrangement uses TRBV11-2 and TRBJ1-6; D is perhaps TRBD1 (6 bases). CDR1 and CDR2 from the germline V gene are SGHAT and FQNNGV. This CDR3 spans 15 amino acids. V lost 0 bases, J lost 7 bases, and 10 bases lay in between. This CDR3 is CASSLDRGWNSPLHF. The CDR3 DNA reads as TGTGCCAGCAGCTTAGATAGGGGGTGGAATTCACCCCTCCACTTT.

The gene calls are TRBV12-5 and TRBJ2-1; 12 bases line up with TRBD2. Per germline, CDR1 LGHNT and CDR2 FRNRAP. The CDR3 covers 15 residues. The junction had 9 bases not matched to a gene; V was cut back by 7 bases and J by 8 bases. In DNA, the CDR3 is TGTGCTAGTGAAAGACTAGCGGGAGTGATGGATGAGCAGTTCTTC. Protein: CASERLAGVMDEQFF.

The V call is TRBV18, the J call TRBJ1-1; D call uncertain. This CDR3 region has 14 residues. Germline V lookup: CDR1 KGHSH, CDR2 LQKENI. V lost 3 bases and J lost 0, with 8 bases in between. CDR3 loop: CASSPNNMNTEAFF. Written as DNA, the CDR3 is TGTGCCAGCTCACCTAATAACATGAACACTGAAGCTTTCTTT.

The chain links TRBV5-4 to TRBJ2-1; possibly TRBD1 for D (6 bases). With 0 bases removed from V and 3 bases from J, the gap between germline ends came to 7 bases. The CDR3 has 14 residues. CDR1 is SGHNT and CDR2 is YYREEE in the germline V gene (reference sequence). CDR3 in DNA: TGTGCCAGCAGCTTGGAGACAGGCTACAATGAGCAGTTCTTC. Translation: CASSLETGYNEQFF.

This clone has a handful of counts. V gene TRBV7-9 combines with J gene TRBJ2-2, with 14 bases matching TRBD2. J gave up 8 bases and V 5 bases, and 7 bases lay outside the gene matches. The CDR3 sequence is 16 residues long. Germline V gene sequence: CDR1 SEHNR, CDR2 FQNEAQ (reference sequence). The CDR3 DNA reads TGTGCCAGCAGCCCAGGACTAGCGGGAGGAGCGGGGGAGCTGTTTTTT. Protein sequence: CASSPGLAGGAGELFF.

The CDR3 protein is CASSEFKGVHEQYF. The CDR3, as DNA: TGTGCCAGCAGTGAATTCAAGGGAGTCCACGAGCAGTACTTC. This chain connects TRBV25-1 to TRBJ2-7; TRBD2 might be the D (5 bases). This CDR3 contains 14 residues. CDR1 and CDR2 (germline): MGHDK, SYGVNS. V lost 1 base, J lost 5 bases, and 12 bases lay in between.

The chain recombines TRBV29-1 with TRBJ2-1; TRBD2 is a possible D gene (6 bases). V was pared by 7 bases and J by 4 bases, with 17 bases between. The CDR3 is made up of 14 amino acids. Germline V gene sequence: CDR1 SQVTM, CDR2 ANQGSEA. The CDR3 sequence is CSAPPSDQYNEQFF. CDR3 DNA: TGCAGCGCACCTCCTAGCGATCAATACAATGAGCAGTTCTTC.

This sequence joins TRBV9 and TRBJ2-7, with D unclear. Germline V gene sequence: CDR1 SGDLS, CDR2 YYNGEE. The V gene lost 0 bases and the J gene lost 7 bases, with 14 bases spanning the gap. The CDR3 has 14 residues. The CDR3 DNA reads as TGTGCCAGCAGCGTAGACGCTCGGTTCGGTGAGCAGTACTTC. The encoded protein is CASSVDARFGEQYF.

The genes are TRBV29-1 and TRBJ2-7, with 9 bases lining up with TRBD2. CDR1 is SQVTM, CDR2 ANQGSEA, per germline. This CDR3 comprises 14 residues. V trimming: 5 bases; J trimming: 3 bases; junction bases outside the gene matches: 8. The CDR3: CSVLLAGRLYEQYF. In nucleotides, the CDR3 is TGCAGCGTTCTTCTAGCGGGAAGGCTCTACGAGCAGTACTTC.

This clone came up a few times. The CDR3 sequence is CASSIQGAFNGYTF. The CDR3 DNA reads as TGTGCCAGTAGTATACAGGGGGCGTTTAATGGCTACACCTTC. The chain employs TRBV19 and TRBJ1-2; 8 positions agree with TRBD1. Trimming took 2 bases from V and 6 from J; bases not matched to a gene: 5. CDR3 length: 14 residues. Germline CDR1 reads LNHDA; CDR2 reads SQIVND (reference sequence).

The chain has TRBV2 and TRBJ2-7; no firm D call. The germline V gene has CDR1 SNHLY and CDR2 FYNNEI. V lost 8 bases to trimming and J lost 3 bases, with 17 bases between them. CDR3 length equals 14 residues. Here the CDR3 DNA reads TGTGCCAGCGATTTAGCCGCAGTCGGCTACGAGCAGTACTTC. It codes for CASDLAAVGYEQYF. Drawing the rest from reference TRBV2 and TRBJ2-7, the complete variable domain is EPEVTQTPSHQVTQMGQEVILRCVPISNHLYFYWYRQILGQKVEFLVSFYNNEISEKSEIFDDQFSVERPDGSNFTLKIRSTKLEDSAMYFCASDLAAVGYEQYFGPGTRLTVT.

This chain links TRBV19 with TRBJ1-1; 10 bases are a match to TRBD1. After removal of 5 bases from V and 6 bases from J, the junction contained 6 bases not matched to a gene. Germline CDR1 LNHDA, CDR2 SQIVND (reference sequence). The CDR3 covers 14 residues. The CDR3 DNA is TGTGCCAGTAGTCCCGCGGGGACAGGGGCTGAAGCTTTCTTT. Translation gives CASSPAGTGAEAFF.